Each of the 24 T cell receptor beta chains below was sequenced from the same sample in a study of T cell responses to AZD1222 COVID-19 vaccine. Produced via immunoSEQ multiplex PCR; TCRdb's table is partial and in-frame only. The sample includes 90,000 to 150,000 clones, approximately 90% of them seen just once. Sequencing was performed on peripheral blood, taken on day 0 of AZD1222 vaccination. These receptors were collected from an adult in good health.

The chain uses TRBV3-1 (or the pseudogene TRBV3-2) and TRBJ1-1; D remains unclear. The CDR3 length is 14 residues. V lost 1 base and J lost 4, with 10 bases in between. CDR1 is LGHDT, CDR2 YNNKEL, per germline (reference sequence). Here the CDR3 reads CASSQGRRTTEAFF. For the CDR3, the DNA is TGTGCCAGCAGCCAAGGGCGACGTACCACTGAAGCTTTCTTT.

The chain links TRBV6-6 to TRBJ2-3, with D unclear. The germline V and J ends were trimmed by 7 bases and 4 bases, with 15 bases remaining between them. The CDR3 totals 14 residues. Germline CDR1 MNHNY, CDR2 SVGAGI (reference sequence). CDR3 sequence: CASTFNPVADTQYF. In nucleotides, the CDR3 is TGTGCCAGCACCTTCAACCCGGTGGCAGATACGCAGTATTTT.

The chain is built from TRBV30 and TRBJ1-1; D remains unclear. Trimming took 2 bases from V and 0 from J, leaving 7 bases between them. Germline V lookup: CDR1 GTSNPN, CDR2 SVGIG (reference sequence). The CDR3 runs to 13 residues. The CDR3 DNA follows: TGTGCCTGGAGTTTGGACTTGAACACTGAAGCTTTCTTT. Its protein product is CAWSLDLNTEAFF.

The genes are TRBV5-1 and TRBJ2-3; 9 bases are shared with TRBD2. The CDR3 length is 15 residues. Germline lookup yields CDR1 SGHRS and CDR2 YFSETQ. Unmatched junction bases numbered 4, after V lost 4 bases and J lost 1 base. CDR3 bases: TGCGCCAGCAGCCCTAGGACTAGCGGCACAGATACGCAGTATTTT. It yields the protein CASSPRTSGTDTQYF.

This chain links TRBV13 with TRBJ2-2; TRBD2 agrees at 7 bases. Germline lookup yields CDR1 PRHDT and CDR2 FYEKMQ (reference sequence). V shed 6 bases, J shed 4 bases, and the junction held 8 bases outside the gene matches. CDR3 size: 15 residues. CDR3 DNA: TGTGCCAGCAGACTGCGAGGCGGGAGCACCGGGGAGCTGTTTTTT. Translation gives CASRLRGGSTGELFF. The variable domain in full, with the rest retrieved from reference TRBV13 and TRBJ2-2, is AAGVIQSPRHLIKEKRETATLKCYPIPRHDTVYWYQQGPGQDPQFLISFYEKMQSDKGSIPDRFSAQQFSDYHSELNMSSLELGDSALYFCASRLRGGSTGELFFGEGSRLTVL.

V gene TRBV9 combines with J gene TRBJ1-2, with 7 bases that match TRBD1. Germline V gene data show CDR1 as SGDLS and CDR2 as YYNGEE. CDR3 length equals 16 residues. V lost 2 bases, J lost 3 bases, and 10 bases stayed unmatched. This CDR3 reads CASSVSRAGGHYGYTF. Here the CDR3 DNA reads TGTGCCAGCAGCGTCTCTAGGGCAGGGGGTCACTATGGCTACACCTTC.

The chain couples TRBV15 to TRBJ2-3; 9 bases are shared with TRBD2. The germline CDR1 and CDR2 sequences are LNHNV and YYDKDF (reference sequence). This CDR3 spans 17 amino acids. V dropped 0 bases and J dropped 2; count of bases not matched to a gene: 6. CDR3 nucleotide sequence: TGTGCCACCAGCAGAGAGAGGGCTAGCGGGAACACAGATACGCAGTATTTT. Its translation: CATSRERASGNTDTQYF.

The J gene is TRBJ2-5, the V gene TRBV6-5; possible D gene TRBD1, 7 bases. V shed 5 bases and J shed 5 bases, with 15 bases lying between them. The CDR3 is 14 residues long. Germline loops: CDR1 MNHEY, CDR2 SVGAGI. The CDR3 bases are TGTGCCAGCAGTCGGGGCAGGGGGAGGGAGACCCAGTACTTC. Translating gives CASSRGRGRETQYF.

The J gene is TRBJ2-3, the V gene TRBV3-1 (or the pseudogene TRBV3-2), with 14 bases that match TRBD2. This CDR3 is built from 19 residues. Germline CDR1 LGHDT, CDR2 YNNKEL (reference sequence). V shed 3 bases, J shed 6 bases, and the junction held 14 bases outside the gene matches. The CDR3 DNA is TGTGCCAGCAGCCAGGCCGGACACGGGACTAGCGGGGGATCGGATACGCAGTATTTT. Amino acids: CASSQAGHGTSGGSDTQYF.

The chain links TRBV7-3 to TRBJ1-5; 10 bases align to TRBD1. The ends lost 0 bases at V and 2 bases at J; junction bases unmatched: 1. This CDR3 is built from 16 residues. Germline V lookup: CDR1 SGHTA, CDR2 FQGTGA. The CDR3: CASSLTDRGGNQPQHF. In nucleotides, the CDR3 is TGTGCCAGCAGCTTAACGGACAGGGGGGGCAATCAGCCCCAGCATTTT. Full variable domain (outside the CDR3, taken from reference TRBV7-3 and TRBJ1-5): GAGVSQTPSNKVTEKGKYVELRCDPISGHTALYWYRQSLGQGPEFLIYFQGTGAADDSGLPNDRFFAVRPEGSVSTLKIQRTERGDSAVYLCASSLTDRGGNQPQHFGDGTRLSIL.

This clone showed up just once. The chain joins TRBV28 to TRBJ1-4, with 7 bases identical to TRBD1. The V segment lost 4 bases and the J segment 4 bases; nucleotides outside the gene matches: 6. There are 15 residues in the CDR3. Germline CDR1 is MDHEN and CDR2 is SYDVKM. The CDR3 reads CASSSPGQSNEKLFF. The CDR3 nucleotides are TGTGCCAGCAGTTCCCCGGGACAGAGTAATGAAAAACTGTTTTTT.

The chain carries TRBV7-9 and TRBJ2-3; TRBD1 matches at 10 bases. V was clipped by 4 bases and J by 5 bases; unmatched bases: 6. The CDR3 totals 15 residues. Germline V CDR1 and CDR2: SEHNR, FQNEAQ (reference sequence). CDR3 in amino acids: CASSYGQGDLDTQYF. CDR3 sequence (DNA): TGTGCCAGCAGCTATGGACAGGGGGATTTAGATACGCAGTATTTT.

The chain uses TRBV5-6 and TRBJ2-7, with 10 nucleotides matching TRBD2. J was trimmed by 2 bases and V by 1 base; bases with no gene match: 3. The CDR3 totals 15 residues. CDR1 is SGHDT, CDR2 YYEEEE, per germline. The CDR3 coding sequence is TGTGCCAGCAGCTTGTGGCTAGCGGGGGCCTACGAGCAGTACTTC. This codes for CASSLWLAGAYEQYF.

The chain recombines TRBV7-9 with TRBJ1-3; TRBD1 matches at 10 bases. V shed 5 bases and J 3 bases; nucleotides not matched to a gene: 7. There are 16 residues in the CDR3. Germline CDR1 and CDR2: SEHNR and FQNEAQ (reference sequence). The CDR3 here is CASSPDRGPGGNTIYF. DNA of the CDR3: TGTGCCAGCAGCCCCGACAGGGGGCCGGGTGGAAACACCATATATTTT.

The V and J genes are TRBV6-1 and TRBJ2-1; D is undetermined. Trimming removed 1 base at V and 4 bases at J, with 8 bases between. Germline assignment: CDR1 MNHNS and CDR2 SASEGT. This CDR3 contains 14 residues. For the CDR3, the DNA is TGTGCCAGCAGTGAAGTTCCTTCGTACAATGAGCAGTTCTTC. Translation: CASSEVPSYNEQFF.

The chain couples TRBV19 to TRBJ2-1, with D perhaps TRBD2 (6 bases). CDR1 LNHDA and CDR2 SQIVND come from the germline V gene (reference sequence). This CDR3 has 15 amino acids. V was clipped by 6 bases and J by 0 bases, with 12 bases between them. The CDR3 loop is CASSLAQSSYNEQFF. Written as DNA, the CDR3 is TGTGCCAGTAGCCTAGCGCAGAGCTCCTACAATGAGCAGTTCTTC.

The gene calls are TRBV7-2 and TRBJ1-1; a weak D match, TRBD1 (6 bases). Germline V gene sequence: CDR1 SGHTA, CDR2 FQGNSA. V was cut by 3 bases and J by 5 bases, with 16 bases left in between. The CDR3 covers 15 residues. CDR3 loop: CASSLSPGGRTEAFF. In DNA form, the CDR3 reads TGTGCCAGCAGCTTGAGTCCCGGGGGCCGGACTGAAGCTTTCTTT.

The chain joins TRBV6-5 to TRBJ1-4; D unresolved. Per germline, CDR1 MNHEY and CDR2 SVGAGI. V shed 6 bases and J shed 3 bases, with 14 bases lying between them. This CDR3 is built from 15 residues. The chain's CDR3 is CASRRSRAANEKLFF. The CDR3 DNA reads TGTGCCAGCAGGAGGTCCCGGGCGGCTAATGAAAAACTGTTTTTT.

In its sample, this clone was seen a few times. CDR3 in DNA: TGTGCCAGCAGTGAACGGGGGACCGGCAGCACAGATACGCAGTATTTT. It codes for CASSERGTGSTDTQYF. This chain joins TRBV6-1 and TRBJ2-3, with D possibly being TRBD2 (6 bases). V lost 2 bases, J lost 0 bases, and 12 bases lay in between. Germline V CDR1 and CDR2: MNHNS, SASEGT. The CDR3 extends over 16 amino acids.

In nucleotides, the CDR3 is TGCGCCAGCAGCCCACAGGGGGCTAGCACTGAAGCTTTCTTT. It is translated as CASSPQGASTEAFF. The chain uses TRBV5-1 and TRBJ1-1; TRBD1 agrees at 9 bases. CDR1 is SGHRS, CDR2 YFSETQ, per germline. V trimming: 4 bases; J trimming: 4 bases; junction bases outside the gene matches: 5. The CDR3 has 14 residues.

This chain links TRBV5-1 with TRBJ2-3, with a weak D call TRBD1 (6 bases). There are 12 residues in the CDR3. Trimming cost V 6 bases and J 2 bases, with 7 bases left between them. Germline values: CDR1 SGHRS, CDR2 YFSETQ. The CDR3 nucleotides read TGCGCCAGCAAGGGGGACACAGATACGCAGTATTTT. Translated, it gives CASKGDTDTQYF.

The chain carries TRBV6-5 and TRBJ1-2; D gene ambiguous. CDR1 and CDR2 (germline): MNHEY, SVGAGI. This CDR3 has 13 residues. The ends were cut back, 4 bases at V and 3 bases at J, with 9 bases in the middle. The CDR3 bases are TGTGCCAGCAGTTTAGCAGATGACTATGGCTACACCTTC. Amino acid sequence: CASSLADDYGYTF.

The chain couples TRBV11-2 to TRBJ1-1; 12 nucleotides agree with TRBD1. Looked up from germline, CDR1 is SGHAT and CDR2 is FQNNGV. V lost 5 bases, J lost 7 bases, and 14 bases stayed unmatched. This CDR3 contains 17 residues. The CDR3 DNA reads TGTGCCAGCAGCCTCCGAGCCTCCGGGACAGGGGGCGATGAAGCTTTCTTT. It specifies CASSLRASGTGGDEAFF.

The CDR3 coding sequence is TGTGCCAGTACTCTCGAGGGGGTCTATGGCTACACCTTC. This translates into CASTLEGVYGYTF. The gene calls are TRBV19 and TRBJ1-2; weak D call: TRBD1 (6 bases). Trimming shortened V by 7 bases and J by 4 bases, and 13 bases separated the two germline ends. Germline V gene lookup returns CDR1 LNHDA and CDR2 SQIVND (reference sequence). The CDR3 is 13 residues long.